This T cell receptor beta chain was identified during a study of T cells in Graves' hyperthyroidism and ophthalmopathy. With regard to this clonotype: Its antigen is not known.

CDR1 SGHTA and CDR2 FQGNSA come from the germline V gene. The CDR3 extends over 15 amino acids. Trimming removed 1 base from V and 5 bases from J, with 14 bases in between. Amplification targeted TCR beta CDR3 regions from RNA transcripts. The HTBI primer set served for first-round RT-PCR of the TCR CDR3. Using its own MiXCR run on the multiplex PCR reads, TCRdb lists one record per CDR3 protein. The sample holds roughly 510,000 distinct CDR3 sequences, around 43% seen once. Overall study findings and caveats: Most thyroid clonotypes expanded above 0.001 appeared in blood too.

J is TRBJ2-5 and V is TRBV7-2; weak D call: TRBD2 (5 bases). This clonotype was sampled from an adult woman with Graves' disease, either hyperthyroidism or ophthalmopathy (not recorded which). Material for sequencing was peripheral blood or thyroid tissue (not recorded which). The CDR3 region has the DNA TGTGCCAGCAGCTTAGGCGGGTTAGCTGTGGAGACCCAGTACTTC. Translated, it gives CASSLGGLAVETQYF.